This T cell receptor (beta chain) was obtained from a study of blood T cell repertoires in COVID-19. About the research overall: T cells, B-cell-depleted T cells, or PBMCs supplied cDNA or gDNA.

Sequenced by immunoSEQ multiplex PCR; TCRdb stores in-frame clones only, minus some. The table has some 230,000 clones, 80% to 90% seen once. The CDR3 runs to 15 residues. CDR1 MGHRA and CDR2 YSYEKL come from the germline V gene. With V trimmed by 1 base and J by 5 bases, 7 bases remained unmatched. Sequencing was performed on peripheral blood. This chain joins TRBV4-1 and TRBJ1-2; TRBD1 matches at 7 bases. The TCR was taken from a man between 35 and 55 years old with acute or convalescent COVID-19. CDR3: CASSQVPGQLYGYTF. DNA for the CDR3: TGCGCCAGCAGCCAAGTCCCGGGACAGCTATATGGCTACACCTTC.